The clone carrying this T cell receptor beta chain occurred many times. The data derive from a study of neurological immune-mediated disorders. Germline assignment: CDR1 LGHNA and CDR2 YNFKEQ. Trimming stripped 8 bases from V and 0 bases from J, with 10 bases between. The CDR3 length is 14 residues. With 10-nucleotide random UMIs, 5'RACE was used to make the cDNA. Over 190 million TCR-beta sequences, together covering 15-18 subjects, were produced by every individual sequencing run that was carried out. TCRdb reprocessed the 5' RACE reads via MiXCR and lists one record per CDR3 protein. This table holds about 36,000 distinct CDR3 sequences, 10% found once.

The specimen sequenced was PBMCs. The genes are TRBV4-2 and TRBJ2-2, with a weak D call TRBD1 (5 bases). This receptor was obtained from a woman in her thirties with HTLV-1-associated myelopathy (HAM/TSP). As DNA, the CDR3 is TGTGCCAGCCGCCCGGACACGAACACCGGGGAGCTGTTTTTT. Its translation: CASRPDTNTGELFF.